A selection of T cell receptor beta chains follows, all from one sample in a study of OX40 agonist ivuxolimab in advanced cancers. Libraries were prepared by immunoSEQ multiplex PCR; TCRdb keeps only in-frame clonotypes and omits some of them. The sample includes tens of thousands of clones, less than 95% of them seen just once. The sample consisted of CD4+ or CD8+ T cells sorted from blood, taken in a trial of the OX40 agonist ivuxolimab. These receptors were taken from an adult with an advanced solid tumor such as melanoma, head and neck, liver or kidney cancer. Both conserved end residues are trimmed from each CDR3. A D gene is named only where the DNA matches it firmly.

>12|.|TRBV15
ATSRGLEADTQY
>11|TRBD1|TRBV19
ASSGQGNDIQY
>11|.|TRBV2
ASAGRQTDTQY
>12|.|TRBV6-1
ASSEVAGVNEQY
>12|.|TRBV28
ASSLGLGSTEAF
>11|.|TRBV11-2
ASSLQTYSEQF
>11|.|TRBV7-6
ASSRRRYETQY
>11|.|TRBV5-4
ASRAWGRTEAF
>12|.|TRBV7-9
ASSLEIGYNEQF
>15|.|TRBV27
ASSVAGASSLNYGYT